A single sample gave rise to the 30 T cell receptor beta chains below, sequenced in a study of cytomegalovirus exposure and HLA in healthy donors. 13 Jbeta primers and 60 Vbeta primers were used for the PCR. Some clones are missing from TCRdb's copy, which holds only in-frame ones; the method was immunoSEQ multiplex PCR. The sample yields 150,000 to 200,000 clones, 84% seen once. Sample: PBMCs. The receptor set was obtained from a boy younger than 18 in good health and CMV-seronegative.

The rearrangement joins TRBV5-4 to TRBJ2-7, with 8 bases identical to TRBD1. This CDR3 contains 15 residues. Trimming removed 0 bases from V and 3 bases from J; junction bases left unmatched: 5. From germline, CDR1 is SGHNT and CDR2 YYREEE (reference sequence). In DNA form, the CDR3 reads TGTGCCAGCAGCTTGGGTGGGACAGGCTACTACGAGCAGTACTTC. This codes for CASSLGGTGYYEQYF.

The CDR3 protein is CAWRSPGGNYGYTF. CDR3 bases: TGTGCCTGGAGAAGCCCAGGGGGGAACTATGGCTACACCTTC. The chain has TRBV30 and TRBJ1-2; 7 positions agree with TRBD1. The J segment lost 2 bases and the V segment lost 3 bases, leaving 6 bases of the junction unmatched. Germline V gives CDR1 GTSNPN, CDR2 SVGIG (reference sequence). The length of the CDR3 is 14 residues.

The rearrangement uses TRBV10-3 and TRBJ1-1; D ambiguous. Germline CDR1 is ENHRY and CDR2 is SYGVKD. The V end was cut by 4 bases, the J end by 4 bases, with 13 bases between. This CDR3 is 14 amino acids long. CDR3 DNA sequence: TGTGCCATCAGTGGTAGCGGTCGGGGCACTGAAGCTTTCTTT. Residues: CAISGSGRGTEAFF.

CDR3 coding DNA: TGCAGCGTTGAAGTGGCAGGGGTCGATGGCTACACCTTC. The encoded protein is CSVEVAGVDGYTF. The J gene is TRBJ1-2, the V gene TRBV29-1; perhaps TRBD1 as D (6 bases). The ends were cut back, 1 base at V and 6 bases at J, with 12 bases in the middle. The CDR3 is 13 amino acids. Per germline, CDR1 SQVTM and CDR2 ANQGSEA.

There are a few counts of this clone. The chain links TRBV2 to TRBJ1-1; 7 bases agree with TRBD1. Germline loops: CDR1 SNHLY, CDR2 FYNNEI. The CDR3 spans 13 residues. V trimming: 7 bases; J trimming: 1 base; junction bases outside the gene matches: 3. CDR3 sequence reads: CASTGQENTEAFF. CDR3 sequence (DNA): TGTGCCAGCACTGGACAGGAGAACACTGAAGCTTTCTTT.

The chain recombines TRBV7-9 with TRBJ1-4, with unresolved D. Germline CDR1 is SEHNR and CDR2 is FQNEAQ (reference sequence). Trimming left V 1 base short and J 5 bases short, with 8 bases between. The CDR3 sequence is 14 residues long. CDR3 nucleotide sequence: TGTGCCAGCAGCTTAGGGACGGGAAATGAAAAACTGTTTTTT. Translating it yields CASSLGTGNEKLFF.

With respect to this clone: Different DNA sequences within this sample yield the same CDR3. V and J are TRBV30 and TRBJ2-7, with 9 nucleotides matching TRBD2. This CDR3 is built from 12 residues. Germline CDR1 and CDR2: GTSNPN and SVGIG (reference sequence). The V and J ends lost 5 bases and 2 bases, in that order; junction bases with no gene match: 1. CDR3 nucleotide sequence: TGTGCCTGGGGCGGGGGGGCCTACGAGCAGTACTTC. Amino acids: CAWGGGAYEQYF.

V and J are TRBV7-8 and TRBJ2-7, with 8 bases that match TRBD2. Germline V gives CDR1 SGHVS, CDR2 FQNEAQ. The CDR3 runs to 14 residues. The junction had 3 bases not matched to a gene; V was cut back by 5 bases and J by 0 bases. The CDR3 is CASSPLAGSYEQYF. CDR3 DNA sequence: TGTGCCAGCAGCCCCCTAGCGGGCTCCTACGAGCAGTACTTC.

The gene calls are TRBV5-1 and TRBJ2-7; no firm D call. Trimming took off 5 bases at V and 0 bases at J, with 15 bases between the two ends. Germline V gene lookup returns CDR1 SGHRS and CDR2 YFSETQ. The CDR3 runs 15 residues. The CDR3 nucleotides are TGCGCCAGCAGTCCCCCCGCACTCGGCTCCTACGAGCAGTACTTC. It codes for CASSPPALGSYEQYF.

This clone was recorded only once. The rearrangement uses TRBV10-3 and TRBJ2-3; D may be TRBD2 (6 bases). There are 16 residues in the CDR3. CDR1 ENHRY and CDR2 SYGVKD come from the germline V gene. Trimming left V 7 bases short and J 4 bases short, with 21 bases between. The DNA of the CDR3 is TGTGCCATCACTCCGGGACTCTCTACCTTAGCAGATACGCAGTATTTT. Its translation: CAITPGLSTLADTQYF.

In this sample, this clone turned up a few times. The sample holds other DNA sequences that translate to the same CDR3. The chain is built from TRBV5-4 and TRBJ1-1; D is unresolved. Trimming took 0 bases from V and 10 from J, leaving 10 bases between them. Per the germline V gene, CDR1 is SGHNT and CDR2 is YYREEE (reference sequence). The length of the CDR3 is 12 residues. CDR3 nucleotides: TGTGCCAGCAGCTTGGACGGACGGGGAGCTTTCTTT. Protein: CASSLDGRGAFF.

This clone was observed a few times. The J gene is TRBJ1-5, the V gene TRBV6-5; 7 nucleotides line up with TRBD1. Germline CDR1 and CDR2: MNHEY and SVGAGI. The CDR3 spans 13 residues. J was trimmed by 11 bases and V by 6 bases; bases with no gene match: 10. The CDR3 protein is CASRRHRGSAQHF. The DNA of the CDR3 is TGTGCCAGCAGGCGCCACAGGGGATCGGCCCAGCATTTT.

This sequence joins TRBV19 and TRBJ1-5; 7 bases match TRBD1. This CDR3 has 15 amino acids. The germline gives CDR1 LNHDA, CDR2 SQIVND (reference sequence). Germline trimming cut 7 bases from V and 2 bases from J; bases unmatched to any gene: 8. The CDR3 spells CASTTDRPRNQPQHF. As DNA, the CDR3 is TGTGCCAGTACTACGGACAGGCCCCGCAATCAGCCCCAGCATTTT.

The V and J genes are TRBV30 and TRBJ1-4, with D perhaps TRBD1 (5 bases). Per germline, CDR1 GTSNPN and CDR2 SVGIG (reference sequence). V lost 0 bases and J 8 bases, leaving 13 bases between the germline ends. There are 14 residues in the CDR3. CDR3 sequence reads: CAWSVWGVGEKLFF. The CDR3 DNA reads as TGTGCCTGGAGTGTTTGGGGGGTAGGCGAAAAACTGTTTTTT. Full variable domain (remainder filled in from reference TRBV30 and TRBJ1-4): SQTIHQWPATLVQPVGSPLSLECTVEGTSNPNLYWYRQAAGRGLQLLFYSVGIGQISSEVPQNLSASRPQDRQFILSSKKLLLSDSGFYLCAWSVWGVGEKLFFGSGTQLSVL.

The DNA of the CDR3 is TGTGCCAGCAGCCCTCCCCTAGCAAAAGGACGAGGCAGCTATGGCTACACCTTC. Translation: CASSPPLAKGRGSYGYTF. V and J are TRBV7-9 and TRBJ1-2; D unclear. The CDR3 spans 18 residues. The V end lost 5 bases, the J end lost 4 bases, and 26 bases lay between the germline ends. Germline-derived CDR1 and CDR2 are SEHNR and FQNEAQ (reference sequence).

The CDR3 loop reads CASSLAGLGRSEQYF. The CDR3 region has the DNA TGTGCCAGCAGTCTCGCGGGACTAGGCCGCTCCGAGCAGTACTTC. The chain couples TRBV6-6 to TRBJ2-7; 8 bases align to TRBD2. In germline, CDR1 is MNHNY, CDR2 SVGAGI (reference sequence). Trimming at V came to 5 bases and at J to 6 bases, leaving 12 bases not matched to a gene. The CDR3 runs to 15 residues.

This sequence joins TRBV7-2 and TRBJ2-1; TRBD1 aligns across 7 bases. The J segment lost 3 bases and the V segment lost 7 bases, leaving 9 bases of the junction unmatched. The CDR3 runs to 15 residues. The germline V gene encodes CDR1 SGHTA and CDR2 FQGNSA. CDR3 sequence (DNA): TGTGCCAGCACCCAGGACAGGTGGGTCTACAATGAGCAGTTCTTC. It is translated as CASTQDRWVYNEQFF.

The chain is built from TRBV7-6 and TRBJ1-1, with a possible D match to TRBD1 (6 bases). The germline V and J ends were trimmed by 2 bases and 6 bases, with 16 bases remaining between them. The CDR3 is made up of 15 amino acids. In germline, CDR1 is SGHVS, CDR2 FNYEAQ. Here the CDR3 DNA reads TGTGCCAGCAGCTTAACCGCGGACAGCGCCGCTGAAGCTTTCTTT. It codes for CASSLTADSAAEAFF.

The chain employs TRBV9 and TRBJ2-7, with 13 bases identical to TRBD2. In germline, CDR1 is SGDLS, CDR2 YYNGEE. The CDR3 is 15 residues long. V shed 4 bases, J shed 8 bases, and the junction held 9 bases outside the gene matches. The DNA of the CDR3 is TGTGCCAGCAGCCCCCACACTAGCGGGGGGGCCCAGCAGTACTTC. Amino acid sequence: CASSPHTSGGAQQYF.

V gene TRBV2 combines with J gene TRBJ1-1; 9 nucleotides agree with TRBD1. CDR3 length equals 17 residues. Germline CDR1 and CDR2: SNHLY and FYNNEI. V was pared by 7 bases and J by 4 bases, with 16 bases of the junction left unmatched. The CDR3 loop reads CASNGPGQGEISTEAFF. The CDR3 DNA reads TGTGCCAGCAATGGCCCGGGACAGGGAGAGATCAGCACTGAAGCTTTCTTT.

The chain carries TRBV5-6 and TRBJ1-2, with TRBD1 matching over 7 bases. The CDR3 length is 16 residues. J lost 0 bases, V lost 2 bases, and 7 bases had no gene match. The germline gives CDR1 SGHDT, CDR2 YYEEEE. This chain's CDR3 is CASSLDRVGANYGYTF. CDR3 bases: TGTGCCAGCAGCTTAGACAGGGTAGGGGCTAACTATGGCTACACCTTC.

V gene TRBV7-9 combines with J gene TRBJ1-2, with D possibly TRBD1 on 5 matching bases. The V gene's germline CDR1 is SEHNR and CDR2 FQNEAQ (reference sequence). This CDR3 is built from 13 residues. V was cut by 5 bases and J by 2 bases, with 9 bases left in between. CDR3 DNA: TGTGCCAGCAGCCGGACATCGAACTATGGCTACACCTTC. Translated, it gives CASSRTSNYGYTF. The variable domain in full, with the rest retrieved from reference TRBV7-9 and TRBJ1-2, is DTGVSQNPRHKITKRGQNVTFRCDPISEHNRLYWYRQTLGQGPEFLTYFQNEAQLEKSRLLSDRFSAERPKGSFSTLEIQRTEQGDSAMYLCASSRTSNYGYTFGSGTRLTVV.

Details on this clone: A read error may produce the germline difference seen at one junction end. V usage is TRBV30 and J usage is TRBJ2-3; 12 bases agree with TRBD2. This CDR3 region has 18 residues. CDR1 is GTSNPN, CDR2 SVGIG, per germline (reference sequence). The CDR3 protein is CARRGRLAGGSGTDTQYF. The CDR3, as DNA: TGTGCCCGGAGGGGTCGCCTAGCGGGAGGGTCGGGCACAGATACGCAGTATTTT.

This sequence joins TRBV19 and TRBJ1-1, with TRBD1 as a possible D gene (5 bases). Trimming removed 6 bases at V and 4 bases at J, with 21 bases between. The germline V gene encodes CDR1 LNHDA and CDR2 SQIVND (reference sequence). This CDR3 is 16 amino acids long. CDR3 loop: CASRPQGTQGFTEAFF. CDR3 DNA sequence: TGTGCCAGTAGACCCCAGGGTACCCAGGGTTTCACTGAAGCTTTCTTT.

V is TRBV9 and J is TRBJ2-1, with 14 bases lining up with TRBD2. After removal of 0 bases from V and 9 bases from J, the junction contained 5 bases not matched to a gene. CDR1 is SGDLS and CDR2 is YYNGEE in the germline V gene. The CDR3 covers 16 residues. The CDR3 DNA follows: TGTGCCAGCAGCGTAGTTGGGACTAGCGGGAGACTTGAGCAGTTCTTC. Protein sequence: CASSVVGTSGRLEQFF.

The chain employs TRBV2 and TRBJ2-5; perhaps TRBD1 as D (6 bases). The end of the DNA aligns better with TRBJ2-7, so the J call may be wrong. The CDR3 has 18 residues. Per the germline V gene, CDR1 is SNHLY and CDR2 is FYNNEI. Here the CDR3 DNA reads TGTGCCAGCAGTGTGAGTGGGACACCCTCGTTGGATCTCTACGAGCAGTACTTC. This encodes CASSVSGTPSLDLYEQYF.

The rearrangement joins TRBV5-1 to TRBJ1-1; 7 bases map to TRBD1. CDR3 length: 12 residues. Germline values: CDR1 SGHRS, CDR2 YFSETQ. V lost 2 bases, J lost 7 bases, and 2 bases stayed unmatched. The CDR3 DNA reads TGCGCCAGCAGCTTACAGGGGATTGAAGCTTTCTTT. The encoded protein is CASSLQGIEAFF.

The chain couples TRBV2 to TRBJ1-2, with 8 nucleotides matching TRBD1. The CDR3 has 14 residues. Trimming took 5 bases from V and 8 from J; bases not matched to a gene: 10. In germline, CDR1 is SNHLY, CDR2 FYNNEI. CDR3 DNA: TGTGCCAGCAGTCCCAGGGGGCGGGTAGAGGGCTACACCTTC. As protein: CASSPRGRVEGYTF.

This clone is a singleton in its sample. CDR3 region: CSVLGAGEQYF. The CDR3 region has the DNA TGCAGCGTCCTGGGGGCCGGCGAGCAGTACTTC. The V gene is TRBV29-1, the J gene TRBJ2-5; tentative D call: TRBD1 (6 bases). The DNA end is more similar to TRBJ2-7, so the J call may be wrong. The CDR3 contains 11 residues. The germline V gene has CDR1 SQVTM and CDR2 ANQGSEA.

The rearrangement uses TRBV7-9 and TRBJ2-5; 9 bases match TRBD1. CDR3 size: 17 residues. Germline assignment: CDR1 SEHNR and CDR2 FQNEAQ (reference sequence). J gave up 3 bases and V 5 bases, and 13 bases lay outside the gene matches. The CDR3, as DNA: TGTGCCAGCAGCGACTTTCCGGGACAGGGACCTAAAGAGACCCAGTACTTC. This sequence encodes CASSDFPGQGPKETQYF. The full variable domain, its missing parts supplied by reference TRBV7-9 and TRBJ2-5, is DTGVSQNPRHKITKRGQNVTFRCDPISEHNRLYWYRQTLGQGPEFLTYFQNEAQLEKSRLLSDRFSAERPKGSFSTLEIQRTEQGDSAMYLCASSDFPGQGPKETQYFGPGTRLLVL.